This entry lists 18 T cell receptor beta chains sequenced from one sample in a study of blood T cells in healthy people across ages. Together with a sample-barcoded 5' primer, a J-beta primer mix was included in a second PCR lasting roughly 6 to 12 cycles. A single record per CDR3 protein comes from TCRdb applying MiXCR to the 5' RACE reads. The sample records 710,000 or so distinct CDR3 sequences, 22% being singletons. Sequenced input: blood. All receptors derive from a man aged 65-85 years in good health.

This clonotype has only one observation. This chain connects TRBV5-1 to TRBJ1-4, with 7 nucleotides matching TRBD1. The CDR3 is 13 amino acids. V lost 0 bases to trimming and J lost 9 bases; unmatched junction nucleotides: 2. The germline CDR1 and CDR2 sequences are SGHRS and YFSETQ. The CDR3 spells CASSLVRGQKLFF. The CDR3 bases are TGCGCCAGCAGCTTGGTGAGGGGGCAAAAACTGTTTTTT.

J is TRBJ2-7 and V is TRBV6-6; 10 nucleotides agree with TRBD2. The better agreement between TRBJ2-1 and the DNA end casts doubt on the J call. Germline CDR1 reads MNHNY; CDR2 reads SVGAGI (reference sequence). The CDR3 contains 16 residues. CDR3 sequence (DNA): TGTGCCAGCAGTTACTCGAAACTAGCGGGGCGAAATGAGCAGTTCTTC. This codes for CASSYSKLAGRNEQFF.

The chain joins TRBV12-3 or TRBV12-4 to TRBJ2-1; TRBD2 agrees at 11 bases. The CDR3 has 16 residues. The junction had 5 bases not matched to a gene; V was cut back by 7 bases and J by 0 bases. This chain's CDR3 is CASIPSGRFSYNEQFF. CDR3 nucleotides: TGTGCCAGCATCCCTAGCGGGAGGTTCTCCTACAATGAGCAGTTCTTC.

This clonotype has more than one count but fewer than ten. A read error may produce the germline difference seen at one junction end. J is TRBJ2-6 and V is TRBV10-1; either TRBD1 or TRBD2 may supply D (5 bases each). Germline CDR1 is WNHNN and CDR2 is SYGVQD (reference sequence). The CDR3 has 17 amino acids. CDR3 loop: CASSESGDLSGANVPTF. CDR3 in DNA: TGCGCCAGCAGTGAGTCGGGAGACCTCTCTGGGGCCAACGTCCCGACTTTC.

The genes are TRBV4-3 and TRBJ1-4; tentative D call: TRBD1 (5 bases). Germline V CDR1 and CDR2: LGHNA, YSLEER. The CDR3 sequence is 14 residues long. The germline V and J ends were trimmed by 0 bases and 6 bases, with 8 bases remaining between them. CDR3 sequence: CASSQEEGYEKLFF. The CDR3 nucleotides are TGCGCCAGCAGCCAAGAAGAGGGGTATGAAAAACTGTTTTTT.

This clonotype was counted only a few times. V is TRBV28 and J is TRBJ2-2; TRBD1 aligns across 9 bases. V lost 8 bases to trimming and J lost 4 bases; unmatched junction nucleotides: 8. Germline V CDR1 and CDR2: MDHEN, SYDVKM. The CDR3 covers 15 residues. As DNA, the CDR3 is TGTGCCAGCGGTATATCGGACAGGGGCACCGGGGAGCTGTTTTTT. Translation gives CASGISDRGTGELFF. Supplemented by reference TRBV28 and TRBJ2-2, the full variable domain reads DVKVTQSSRYLVKRTGEKVFLECVQDMDHENMFWYRQDPGLGLRLIYFSYDVKMKEKGDIPEGYSVSREKKERFSLILESASTNQTSMYLCASGISDRGTGELFFGEGSRLTVL.

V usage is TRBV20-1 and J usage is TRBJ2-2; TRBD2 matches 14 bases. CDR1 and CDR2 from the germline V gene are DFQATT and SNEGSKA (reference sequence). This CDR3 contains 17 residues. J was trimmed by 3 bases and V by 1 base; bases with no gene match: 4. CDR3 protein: CSARVGLAGADTGELFF. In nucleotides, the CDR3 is TGCAGTGCTAGAGTGGGACTAGCGGGGGCCGACACCGGGGAGCTGTTTTTT.

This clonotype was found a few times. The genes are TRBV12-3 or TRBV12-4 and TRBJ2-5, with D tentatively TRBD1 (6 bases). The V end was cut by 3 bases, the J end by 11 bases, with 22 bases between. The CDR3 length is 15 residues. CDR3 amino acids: CASSLFSGTSNEQYF. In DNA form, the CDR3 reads TGTGCCAGCAGTTTGTTTTCCGGGACAAGCAATGAGCAGTACTTC.

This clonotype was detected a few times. This chain's CDR3 is CASSFLMDTEAFF. CDR3 coding DNA: TGTGCCAGCAGTTTCCTCATGGACACTGAAGCTTTCTTT. The V and J genes are TRBV12-3 or TRBV12-4 and TRBJ1-1; D gene uncertain. The CDR3 consists of 13 residues. V was shortened by 3 bases and J by 3 bases, with 8 bases between the two germline ends.

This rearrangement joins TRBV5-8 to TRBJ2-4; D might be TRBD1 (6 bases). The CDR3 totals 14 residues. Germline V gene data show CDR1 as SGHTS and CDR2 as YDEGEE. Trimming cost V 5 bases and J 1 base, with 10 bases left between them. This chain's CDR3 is CASRQGLAKNIQYF. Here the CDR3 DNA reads TGTGCCAGCAGACAGGGATTGGCCAAAAACATTCAGTACTTC. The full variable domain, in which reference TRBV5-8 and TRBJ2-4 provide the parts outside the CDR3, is EAGVTQSPTHLIKTRGQQATLRCSPISGHTSVYWYQQALGLGLQFLLWYDEGEERNRGNFPPRFSGRQFPNYSSELNVNALELEDSALYLCASRQGLAKNIQYFGAGTRLSVL.

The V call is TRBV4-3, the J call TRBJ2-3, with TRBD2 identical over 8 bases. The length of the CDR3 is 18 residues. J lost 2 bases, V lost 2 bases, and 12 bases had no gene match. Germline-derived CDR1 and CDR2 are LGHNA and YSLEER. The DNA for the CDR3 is TGCGCCAGCAGCCAAACGAACGTCGCGGGAGGAACCACAGATACGCAGTATTTT. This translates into CASSQTNVAGGTTDTQYF.

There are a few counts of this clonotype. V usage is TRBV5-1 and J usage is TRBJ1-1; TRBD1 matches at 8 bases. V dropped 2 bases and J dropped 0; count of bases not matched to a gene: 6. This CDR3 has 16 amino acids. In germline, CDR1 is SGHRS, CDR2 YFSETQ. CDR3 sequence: CASSFSPGGLNTEAFF. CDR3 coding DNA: TGCGCCAGCAGCTTTTCTCCAGGGGGCCTGAACACTGAAGCTTTCTTT. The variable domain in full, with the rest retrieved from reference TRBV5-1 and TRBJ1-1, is KAGVTQTPRYLIKTRGQQVTLSCSPISGHRSVSWYQQTPGQGLQFLFEYFSETQRNKGNFPGRFSGRQFSNSRSEMNVSTLELGDSALYLCASSFSPGGLNTEAFFGQGTRLTVV.

The CDR3 is CASKRDDSPLHF. DNA for the CDR3: TGTGCCAGCAAGAGAGACGATTCACCCCTCCACTTT. The chain employs TRBV2 and TRBJ1-6; D gene unclear. The CDR3 is 12 residues long. Per germline, CDR1 SNHLY and CDR2 FYNNEI. Trimming pared 7 bases from V and 8 bases from J, leaving 9 bases between.

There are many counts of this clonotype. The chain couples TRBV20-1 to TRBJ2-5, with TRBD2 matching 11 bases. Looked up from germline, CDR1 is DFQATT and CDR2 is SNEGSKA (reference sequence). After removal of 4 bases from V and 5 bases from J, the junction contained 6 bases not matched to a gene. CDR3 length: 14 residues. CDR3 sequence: CSATPSGGFETQYF. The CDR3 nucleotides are TGCAGTGCTACCCCTAGCGGGGGGTTTGAGACCCAGTACTTC.

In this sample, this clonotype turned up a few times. The CDR3 spells CAISESGTDPYGYTF. In nucleotides, the CDR3 is TGTGCCATCAGTGAGTCGGGGACAGACCCTTATGGCTACACCTTC. This chain joins TRBV10-3 and TRBJ1-2, with 7 bases aligning to TRBD1. The CDR3 is made up of 15 amino acids. J was trimmed by 5 bases and V by 0 bases; bases with no gene match: 6. Per germline, CDR1 ENHRY and CDR2 SYGVKD.

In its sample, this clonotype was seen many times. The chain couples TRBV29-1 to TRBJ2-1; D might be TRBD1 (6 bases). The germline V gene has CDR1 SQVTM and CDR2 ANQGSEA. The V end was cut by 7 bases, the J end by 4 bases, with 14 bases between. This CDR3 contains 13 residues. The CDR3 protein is CSGRDTGYNEQFF. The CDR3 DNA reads TGCAGCGGCCGGGACACAGGGTACAATGAGCAGTTCTTC.

The CDR3 DNA is TGTGCCAGCAGTTACCGCGGGGTAGCGGGAGGCAATGAGCAGTTCTTC. It specifies CASSYRGVAGGNEQFF. The gene calls are TRBV6-2 or TRBV6-3 and TRBJ2-1, with TRBD2 matching 10 bases. V shed 2 bases and J 6 bases; nucleotides not matched to a gene: 7. Germline lookup yields CDR1 MNHEY and CDR2 SVGEGT. There are 16 residues in the CDR3.

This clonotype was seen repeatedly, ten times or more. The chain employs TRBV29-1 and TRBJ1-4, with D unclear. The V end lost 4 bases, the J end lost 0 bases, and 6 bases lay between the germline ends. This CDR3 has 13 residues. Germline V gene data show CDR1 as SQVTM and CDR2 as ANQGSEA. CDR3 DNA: TGCAGCGTTGTGGGAGCAACTAATGAAAAACTGTTTTTT. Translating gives CSVVGATNEKLFF.